The T cell receptor (beta chain) described here comes from a study of blood T cell repertoires in COVID-19. The overall study: There were acute and convalescent COVID-19 samples, and they came from the United States, Italy and Spain. Sources were T cells, B-cell-depleted T cells, or PBMCs; the material itself was cDNA or gDNA.

J was trimmed by 0 bases and V by 10 bases; bases with no gene match: 5. This CDR3 comprises 13 residues. CDR1 and CDR2 (germline): SGHTS, YDEGEE. Clones were sequenced by immunoSEQ multiplex PCR, and TCRdb holds only the in-frame ones, with some missing. The sample has 150,000 to 200,000 clones, around nine tenths seen once; the top ten hold approximately 4%. What was sequenced was peripheral blood. The receptor comes from a human donor in a cohort sampled during active COVID-19. The genes are TRBV5-8 and TRBJ1-2; 8 bases match TRBD1. The CDR3 loop reads CAGGDRTNYGYTF. For the CDR3, the DNA is TGTGCCGGGGGGGACAGGACTAACTATGGCTACACCTTC.